The next 2 T cell receptor beta chains were all read from a single sample in a study of cytomegalovirus exposure and HLA in healthy donors (dated by TCRdb to about 2017). The library was made by the immunoSEQ multiplex PCR assay. TCRdb holds this immuneACCESS table with in-frame rearrangements only. Some clones are missing; in checked studies, unresolved V genes explain under half, and the rest has no known cause. Present in this sample are 110,000 to 150,000 clones, 80% to 90% of which were seen just once. Roughly 7.7% of the sample is taken by the ten largest. Sequences were obtained from PBMCs. The receptors here all came from a woman under 30 in good health and CMV-seropositive.

The chain combines TRBV9 with TRBJ2-1; a possible D gene is TRBD2 (7 bases). Per germline, CDR1 SGDLS and CDR2 YYNGEE. Trimming stripped 3 bases from V and 2 bases from J, with 18 bases between. This CDR3 is built from 17 residues. The CDR3 region is CASSADLRGGPYNEQFF. The CDR3 bases are TGTGCCAGCAGCGCCGACCTTCGCGGGGGCCCCTACAATGAGCAGTTCTTC.

The J gene is TRBJ1-1, the V gene TRBV27; tentative D call: TRBD1 (6 bases). CDR1 is MNHEY, CDR2 SMNVEV, per germline (reference sequence). The CDR3 spans 16 residues. V shed 7 bases and J shed 1 base, with 19 bases lying between them. The CDR3, as DNA: TGTGCCAGCAACCTCAAGCTGGGGACACCGAACACTGAAGCTTTCTTT. As protein: CASNLKLGTPNTEAFF.